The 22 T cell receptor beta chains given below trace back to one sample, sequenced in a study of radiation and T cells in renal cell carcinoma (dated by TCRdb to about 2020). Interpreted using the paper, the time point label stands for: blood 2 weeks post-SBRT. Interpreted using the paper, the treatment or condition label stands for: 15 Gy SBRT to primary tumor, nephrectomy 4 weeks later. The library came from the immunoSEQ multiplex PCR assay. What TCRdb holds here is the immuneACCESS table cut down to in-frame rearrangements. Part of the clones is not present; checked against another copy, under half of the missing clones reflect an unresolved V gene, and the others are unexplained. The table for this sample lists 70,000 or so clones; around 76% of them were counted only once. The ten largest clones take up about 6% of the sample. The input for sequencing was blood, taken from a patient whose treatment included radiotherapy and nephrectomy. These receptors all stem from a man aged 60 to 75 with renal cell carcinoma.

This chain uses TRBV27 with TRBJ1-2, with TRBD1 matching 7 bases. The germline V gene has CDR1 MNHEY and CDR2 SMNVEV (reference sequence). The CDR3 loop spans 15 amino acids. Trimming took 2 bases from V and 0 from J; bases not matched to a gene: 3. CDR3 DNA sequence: TGTGCCAGCAGTTTACACAGGGGAGCTAACTATGGCTACACCTTC. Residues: CASSLHRGANYGYTF.

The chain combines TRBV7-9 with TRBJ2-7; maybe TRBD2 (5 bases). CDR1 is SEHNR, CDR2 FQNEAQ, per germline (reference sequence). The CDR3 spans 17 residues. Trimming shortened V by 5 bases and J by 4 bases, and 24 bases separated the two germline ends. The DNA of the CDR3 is TGTGCCAGCAGCCACGGGCGGGCTCCGGGCTCCCCTTACGAGCAGTACTTC. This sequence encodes CASSHGRAPGSPYEQYF.

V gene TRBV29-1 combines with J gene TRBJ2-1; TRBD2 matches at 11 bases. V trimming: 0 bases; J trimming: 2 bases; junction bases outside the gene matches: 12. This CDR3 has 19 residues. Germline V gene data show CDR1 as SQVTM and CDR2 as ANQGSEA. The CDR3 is CSVEDPGTSGGAAYNEQFF. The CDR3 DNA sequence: TGCAGCGTTGAAGATCCCGGGACTAGCGGCGGGGCCGCCTACAATGAGCAGTTCTTC.

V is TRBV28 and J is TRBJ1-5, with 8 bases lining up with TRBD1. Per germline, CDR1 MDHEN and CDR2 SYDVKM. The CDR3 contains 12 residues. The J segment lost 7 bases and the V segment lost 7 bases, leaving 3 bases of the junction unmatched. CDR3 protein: CASIQGAQPQHF. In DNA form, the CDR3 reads TGTGCCAGCATCCAGGGGGCCCAGCCCCAGCATTTT.

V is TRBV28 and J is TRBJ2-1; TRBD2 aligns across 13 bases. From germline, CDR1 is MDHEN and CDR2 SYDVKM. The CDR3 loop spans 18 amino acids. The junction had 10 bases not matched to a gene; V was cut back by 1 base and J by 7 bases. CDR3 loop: CASSLLGGTSGTLNEQFF. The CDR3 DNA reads TGTGCCAGCAGTTTATTGGGCGGGACTAGCGGGACTTTGAATGAGCAGTTCTTC.

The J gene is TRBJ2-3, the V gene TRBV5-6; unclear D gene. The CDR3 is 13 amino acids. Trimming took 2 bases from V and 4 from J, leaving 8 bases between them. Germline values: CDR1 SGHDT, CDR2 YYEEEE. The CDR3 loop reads CASSLRAPDTQYF. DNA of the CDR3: TGTGCCAGCAGCTTAAGGGCGCCAGATACGCAGTATTTT.

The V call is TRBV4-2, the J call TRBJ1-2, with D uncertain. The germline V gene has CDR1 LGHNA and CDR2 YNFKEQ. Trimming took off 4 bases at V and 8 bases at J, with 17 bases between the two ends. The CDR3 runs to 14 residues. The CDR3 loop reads CASSPRARTLGYTF. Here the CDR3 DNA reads TGTGCCAGCAGCCCCCGGGCCCGAACCCTAGGCTACACCTTC.

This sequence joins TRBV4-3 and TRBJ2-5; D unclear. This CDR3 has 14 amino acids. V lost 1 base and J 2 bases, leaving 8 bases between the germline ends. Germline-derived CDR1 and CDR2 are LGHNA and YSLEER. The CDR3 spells CASSQVGRQETQYF. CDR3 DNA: TGCGCCAGCAGCCAAGTAGGACGTCAAGAGACCCAGTACTTC.

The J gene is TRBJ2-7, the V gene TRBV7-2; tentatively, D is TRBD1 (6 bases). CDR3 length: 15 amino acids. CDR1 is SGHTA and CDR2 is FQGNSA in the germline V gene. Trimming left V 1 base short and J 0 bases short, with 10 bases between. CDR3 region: CASSLGGRNSYEQYF. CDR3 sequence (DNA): TGTGCCAGCAGCTTAGGGGGGCGGAACTCCTACGAGCAGTACTTC.

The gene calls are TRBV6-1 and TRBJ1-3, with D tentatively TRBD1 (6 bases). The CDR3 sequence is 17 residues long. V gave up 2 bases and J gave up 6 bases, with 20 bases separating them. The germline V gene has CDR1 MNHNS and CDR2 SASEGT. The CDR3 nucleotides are TGTGCCAGCAGTGAATTCTGGGAACAGGGCCCAAAAAACACCATATATTTT. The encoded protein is CASSEFWEQGPKNTIYF.

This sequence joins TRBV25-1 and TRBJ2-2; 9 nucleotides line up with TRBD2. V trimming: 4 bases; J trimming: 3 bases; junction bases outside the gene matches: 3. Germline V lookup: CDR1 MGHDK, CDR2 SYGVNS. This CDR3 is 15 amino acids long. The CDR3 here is CASSGLAGYTGELFF. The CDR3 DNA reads TGTGCCAGCAGTGGCCTAGCGGGATACACCGGGGAGCTGTTTTTT.

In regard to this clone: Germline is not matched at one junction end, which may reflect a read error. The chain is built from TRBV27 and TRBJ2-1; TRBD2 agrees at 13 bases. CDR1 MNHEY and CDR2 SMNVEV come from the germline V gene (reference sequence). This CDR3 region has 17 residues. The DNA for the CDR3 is TGTGCCAGCAGTTACGAACCGGGACTAGCGGGGACCAATGAGCAGCTCTTC. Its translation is CASSYEPGLAGTNEQLF.

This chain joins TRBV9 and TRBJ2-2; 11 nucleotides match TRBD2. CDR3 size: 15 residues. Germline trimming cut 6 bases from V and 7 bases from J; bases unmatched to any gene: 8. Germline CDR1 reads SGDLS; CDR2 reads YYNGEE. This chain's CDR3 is CASTLTSGKVGELFF. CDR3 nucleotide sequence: TGTGCCAGCACTTTGACTAGCGGGAAGGTCGGGGAGCTGTTTTTT.

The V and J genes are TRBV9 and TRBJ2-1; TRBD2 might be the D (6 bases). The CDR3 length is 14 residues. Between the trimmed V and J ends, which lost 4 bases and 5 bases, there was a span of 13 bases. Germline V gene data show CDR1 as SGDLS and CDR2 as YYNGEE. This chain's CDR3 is CASSLLWGDNEQFF. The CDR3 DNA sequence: TGTGCCAGCAGCCTCCTTTGGGGGGACAATGAGCAGTTCTTC.

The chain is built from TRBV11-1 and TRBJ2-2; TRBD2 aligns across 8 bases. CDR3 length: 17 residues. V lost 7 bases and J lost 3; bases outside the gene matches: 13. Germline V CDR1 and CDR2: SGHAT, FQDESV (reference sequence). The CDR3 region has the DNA TGTGCCAGCACAAAAGGTTTGACGCGGGAGGACACCGGGGAGCTGTTTTTT. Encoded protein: CASTKGLTREDTGELFF.

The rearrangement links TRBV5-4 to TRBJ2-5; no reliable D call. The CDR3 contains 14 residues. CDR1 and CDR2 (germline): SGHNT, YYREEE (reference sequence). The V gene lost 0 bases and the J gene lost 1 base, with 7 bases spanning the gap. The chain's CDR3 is CASSLGSVQETQYF. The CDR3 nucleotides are TGTGCCAGCAGCTTGGGCAGCGTCCAAGAGACCCAGTACTTC. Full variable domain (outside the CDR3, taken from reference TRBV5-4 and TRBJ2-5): ETGVTQSPTHLIKTRGQQVTLRCSSQSGHNTVSWYQQALGQGPQFIFQYYREEENGRGNFPPRFSGLQFPNYSSELNVNALELDDSALYLCASSLGSVQETQYFGPGTRLLVL.

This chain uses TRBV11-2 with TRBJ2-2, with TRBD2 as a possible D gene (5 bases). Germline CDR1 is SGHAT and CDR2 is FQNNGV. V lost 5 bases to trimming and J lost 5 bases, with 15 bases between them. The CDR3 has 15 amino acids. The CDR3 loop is CASSLTDSLTGELFF. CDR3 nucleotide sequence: TGTGCCAGCAGCCTAACGGACTCCCTGACCGGGGAGCTGTTTTTT.

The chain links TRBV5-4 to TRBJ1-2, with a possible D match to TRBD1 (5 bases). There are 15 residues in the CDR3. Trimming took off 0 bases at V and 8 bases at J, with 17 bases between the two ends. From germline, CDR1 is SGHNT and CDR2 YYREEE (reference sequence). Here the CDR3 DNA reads TGTGCCAGCAGCTTGGGGGTCGCAGGGCCTAGAGGCTACACCTTC. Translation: CASSLGVAGPRGYTF.

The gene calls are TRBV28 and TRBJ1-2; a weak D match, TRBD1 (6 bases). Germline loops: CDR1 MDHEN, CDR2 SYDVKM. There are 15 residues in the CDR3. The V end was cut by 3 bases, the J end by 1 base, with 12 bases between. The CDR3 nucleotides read TGTGCCAGCAGTTTTAGGACAGTCCGTAACTATGGCTACACCTTC. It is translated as CASSFRTVRNYGYTF.

The CDR3 spells CASSPGTEVGELFF. The DNA for the CDR3 is TGTGCCAGCAGTCCCGGGACAGAAGTCGGGGAGCTGTTTTTT. This rearrangement joins TRBV6-5 to TRBJ2-2; 7 bases align to TRBD1. Germline V gives CDR1 MNHEY, CDR2 SVGAGI. The CDR3 covers 14 residues. V gave up 5 bases and J gave up 7 bases; unmatched junction bases: 7.

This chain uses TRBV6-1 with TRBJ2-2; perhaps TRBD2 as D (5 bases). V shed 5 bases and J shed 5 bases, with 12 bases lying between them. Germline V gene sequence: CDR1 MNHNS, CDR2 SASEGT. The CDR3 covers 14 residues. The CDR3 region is CASSFERGTGELFF. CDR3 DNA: TGTGCCAGCAGTTTCGAACGGGGAACCGGGGAGCTGTTTTTT.

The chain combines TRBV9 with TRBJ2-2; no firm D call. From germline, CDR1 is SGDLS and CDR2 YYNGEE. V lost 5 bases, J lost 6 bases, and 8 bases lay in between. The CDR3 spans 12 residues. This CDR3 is CASRPLSGELFF. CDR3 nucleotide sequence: TGTGCCAGCAGACCCCTCTCCGGGGAGCTGTTTTTT.